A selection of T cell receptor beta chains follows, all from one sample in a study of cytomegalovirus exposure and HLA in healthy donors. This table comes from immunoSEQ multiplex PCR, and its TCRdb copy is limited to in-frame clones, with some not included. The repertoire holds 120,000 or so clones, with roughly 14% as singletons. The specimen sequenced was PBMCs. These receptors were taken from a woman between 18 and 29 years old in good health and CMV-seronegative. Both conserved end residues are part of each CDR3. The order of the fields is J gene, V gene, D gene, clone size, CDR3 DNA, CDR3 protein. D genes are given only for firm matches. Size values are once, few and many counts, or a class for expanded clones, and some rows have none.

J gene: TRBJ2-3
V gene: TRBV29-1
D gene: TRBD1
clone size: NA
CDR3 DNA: TGCAGCGACGGACAGGGTAAAGATACGCAGTATTTT
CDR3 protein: CSDGQGKDTQYF

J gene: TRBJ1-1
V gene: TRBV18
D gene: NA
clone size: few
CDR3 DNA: TGTGCCAGCTCACCATCGAAGAGTACTGAAGCTTTCTTT
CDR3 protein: CASSPSKSTEAFF

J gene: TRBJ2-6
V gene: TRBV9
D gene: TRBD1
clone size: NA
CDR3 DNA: TGTGCCAGCAGCGTAGAGGGGGCGGACGGGGCCAACGTCCTGACTTTC
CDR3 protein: CASSVEGADGANVLTF

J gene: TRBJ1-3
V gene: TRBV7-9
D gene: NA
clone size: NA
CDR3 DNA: TGTGCCAGCAGCTACACAGGGACCTCTGGAAACACCATATATTTT
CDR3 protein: CASSYTGTSGNTIYF

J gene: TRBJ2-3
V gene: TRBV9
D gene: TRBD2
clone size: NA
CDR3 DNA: TGTGCCAGCAGCGTAGAGGGGCGGGGGGGGCCGGGAGATACGCAGTATTTT
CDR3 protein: CASSVEGRGGPGDTQYF

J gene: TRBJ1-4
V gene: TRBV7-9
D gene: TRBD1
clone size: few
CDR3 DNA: TGTGCCAGCAGCCCACAGACAGGGGGCCAAGAAAAACTGTTTTTT
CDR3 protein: CASSPQTGGQEKLFF

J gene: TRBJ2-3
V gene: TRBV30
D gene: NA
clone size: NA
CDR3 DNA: TGTGCCTGGAGTTACAGGAGCACAGATACGCAGTATTTT
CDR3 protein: CAWSYRSTDTQYF

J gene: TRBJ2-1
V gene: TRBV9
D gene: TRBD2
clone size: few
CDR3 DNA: TGTGCCAGCAGCGTAGGCGGGGGGAGCTCCTACAATGAGCAGTTCTTC
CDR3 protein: CASSVGGGSSYNEQFF

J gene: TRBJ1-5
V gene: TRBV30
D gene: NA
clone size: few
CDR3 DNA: TGTGCCTGGAGTCCTGCAGGGGACCGGCCCCAGCATTTT
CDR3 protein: CAWSPAGDRPQHF

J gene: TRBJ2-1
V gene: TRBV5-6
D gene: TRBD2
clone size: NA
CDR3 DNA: TGTGCCAGCAGCCTGGGGCGGGGGGGCCACAATGAGCAGTTCTTC
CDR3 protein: CASSLGRGGHNEQFF

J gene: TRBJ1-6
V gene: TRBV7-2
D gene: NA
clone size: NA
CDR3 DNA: TGTGCCAGCAGCCCCCTGGACTATTCACCCCTCCACTTT
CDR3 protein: CASSPLDYSPLHF

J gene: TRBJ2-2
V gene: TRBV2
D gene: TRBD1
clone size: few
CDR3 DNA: TGTGCCAGCAGTAAGATCCGGGACAGGGGCACCGGGGAGCTGTTTTTT
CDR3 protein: CASSKIRDRGTGELFF

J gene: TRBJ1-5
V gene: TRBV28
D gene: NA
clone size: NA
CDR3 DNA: TGTGCCAGCAGTCCCCCCGATCAGCCCCAGCATTTT
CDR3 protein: CASSPPDQPQHF